Below, 27 T cell receptor beta chains from the same sample are listed, as sequenced in a study of CD8+ T cells in alopecia areata (dated by TCRdb to 2017 to 2018). The method behind the library was the immunoSEQ multiplex PCR assay. RNA was extracted from all samples and reverse transcribed into cDNA as template for TCR sequencing. TCRdb took this table from immuneACCESS and kept in-frame rearrangements with V and J called. Such tables lack part of the clones; where checked against another copy, unresolved V genes explain under half of the gap, and the rest is unexplained. The sample contains tens of thousands of clones, approximately 44% of them found a single time. Clones ranked in the top ten supply around 21% of the sample. This specimen's treatment or condition label, per the study, means: oral pan-JAK inhibitor, 5-10 mg twice daily. The material was CD8+ T cells sorted from blood, obtained at approximately week 37, from a patient treated with tofacitinib. These receptors were taken from a human donor with alopecia areata.

The rearrangement joins TRBV4-1 to TRBJ2-1; no clear D. Germline CDR1 reads MGHRA; CDR2 reads YSYEKL. V was trimmed by 4 bases and J by 8 bases, leaving 15 bases between them. The CDR3 is made up of 14 amino acids. This CDR3 reads CASSPPDIVDEQFF. The CDR3 DNA reads as TGCGCCAGCAGCCCACCTGATATAGTCGATGAGCAGTTCTTC.

The J gene is TRBJ1-2, the V gene TRBV27; no clear D gene. The V gene's germline CDR1 is MNHEY and CDR2 SMNVEV (reference sequence). Trimming cost V 2 bases and J 8 bases, with 12 bases left between them. This CDR3 spans 13 amino acids. CDR3 in amino acids: CASSLAAYGGYTF. CDR3 in DNA: TGTGCCAGCAGTTTAGCAGCCTATGGAGGCTACACCTTC.

Of note for this clone: This sample includes further DNA sequences coding for the same CDR3. The V call is TRBV29-1, the J call TRBJ2-7; D is unclear. Looked up from germline, CDR1 is SQVTM and CDR2 is ANQGSEA. Trimming removed 4 bases from V and 0 bases from J, with 4 bases in between. The length of the CDR3 is 11 residues. The CDR3: CSVGSSYEQYF. The CDR3 coding sequence is TGCAGCGTTGGCTCCTCCTACGAGCAGTACTTC.

The rearrangement joins TRBV27 to TRBJ2-1, with TRBD2 identical over 11 bases. Germline CDR1 reads MNHEY; CDR2 reads SMNVEV (reference sequence). This CDR3 contains 15 residues. V trimming: 3 bases; J trimming: 11 bases; junction bases outside the gene matches: 9. CDR3 sequence (DNA): TGTGCCAGCAGTTTCACTAGCGGGAGCATGGGGAAGCAGTTCTTC. Its protein product is CASSFTSGSMGKQFF.

This chain joins TRBV5-1 and TRBJ2-7; 7 bases are shared with TRBD2. The CDR3 has 14 residues. Per germline, CDR1 SGHRS and CDR2 YFSETQ. The V segment lost 4 bases and the J segment 2 bases; nucleotides outside the gene matches: 6. CDR3 protein: CASSGTSGTYEQYF. The CDR3 region has the DNA TGCGCCAGCAGCGGCACGAGCGGGACCTACGAGCAGTACTTC.

This clone was seen once. V and J are TRBV29-1 and TRBJ2-7, with D possibly being TRBD2 (5 bases). The ends were cut back, 4 bases at V and 2 bases at J, with 12 bases in the middle. This CDR3 is built from 13 residues. The germline gives CDR1 SQVTM, CDR2 ANQGSEA. In DNA form, the CDR3 reads TGCAGCGTTGGAGCAGGAGGAGCCTACGAGCAGTACTTC. It is translated as CSVGAGGAYEQYF.

This clone was found once. J is TRBJ2-1 and V is TRBV4-3, with unresolved D. V was cut by 3 bases and J by 5 bases, with 17 bases left in between. Germline-derived CDR1 and CDR2 are LGHNA and YSLEER. The CDR3 covers 16 residues. The CDR3 nucleotides are TGCGCCAGCAGCCAGGACGGGCTTTCCCTAAACAATGAGCAGTTCTTC. It is translated as CASSQDGLSLNNEQFF.

This clone has only a few counts. The chain is built from TRBV9 and TRBJ1-4; no definite D call. The germline CDR1 and CDR2 sequences are SGDLS and YYNGEE. V shed 0 bases and J shed 0 bases, with 12 bases lying between them. This CDR3 has 17 amino acids. CDR3 DNA: TGTGCCAGCAGCGTAGAGGGCGACCTCGCAACTAATGAAAAACTGTTTTTT. Its protein is CASSVEGDLATNEKLFF.

This clone was counted a few times. The J gene is TRBJ2-4, the V gene TRBV29-1; TRBD2 is a possible D gene (6 bases). Germline CDR1 reads SQVTM; CDR2 reads ANQGSEA. There are 14 residues in the CDR3. Between the trimmed V and J ends, which lost 2 bases and 8 bases, there was a span of 16 bases. CDR3 region: CSVEMVGEAHIQYF. In DNA form, the CDR3 reads TGCAGCGTTGAAATGGTAGGGGAGGCTCACATTCAGTACTTC.

The V call is TRBV28, the J call TRBJ1-1; D not certain. Trimming removed 4 bases from V and 0 bases from J, with 15 bases in between. The CDR3 runs 16 residues. Germline lookup yields CDR1 MDHEN and CDR2 SYDVKM. The CDR3 sequence: CASSSPRSVLNTEAFF. The CDR3 region has the DNA TGTGCCAGCAGTTCACCGCGATCAGTCCTGAACACTGAAGCTTTCTTT.

The chain joins TRBV29-1 to TRBJ2-3; either TRBD1 or TRBD2 may supply D (5 bases each). The CDR3 spans 14 residues. Germline V gene sequence: CDR1 SQVTM, CDR2 ANQGSEA. Trimming stripped 3 bases from V and 6 bases from J, with 16 bases between. CDR3 in DNA: TGCAGCGTTGACGGCGGTGAGGGGATGGATACGCAGTATTTT. Amino acid sequence: CSVDGGEGMDTQYF.

The V and J genes are TRBV6-5 and TRBJ2-1, with 10 bases matching TRBD2. J was trimmed by 2 bases and V by 4 bases; bases with no gene match: 2. The CDR3 totals 15 residues. Germline-derived CDR1 and CDR2 are MNHEY and SVGAGI. CDR3 region: CASSWGLAPYNEQFF. Written as DNA, the CDR3 is TGTGCCAGCAGTTGGGGACTAGCGCCCTACAATGAGCAGTTCTTC.

The J gene is TRBJ2-7, the V gene TRBV7-8; 8 bases are a match to TRBD2. The germline V gene has CDR1 SGHVS and CDR2 FQNEAQ. This CDR3 is 13 amino acids long. V lost 5 bases and J lost 3; bases outside the gene matches: 3. DNA of the CDR3: TGTGCCAGCAGCGTCGGGACTAGCTACGAGCAGTACTTC. Translation: CASSVGTSYEQYF.

The chain links TRBV4-1 to TRBJ1-3; the D gene is possibly TRBD1 (6 bases). V lost 1 base and J lost 7, with 20 bases in between. The germline V gene has CDR1 MGHRA and CDR2 YSYEKL. The CDR3 spans 17 residues. The CDR3 loop reads CASSQVHREFLGNTIYF. The CDR3 coding sequence is TGCGCCAGCAGCCAAGTCCACAGGGAATTTCTCGGGAACACCATATATTTT.

This clone was picked up a small number of times. The chain carries TRBV2 and TRBJ2-3; the match to TRBD2 covers 9 bases. V lost 7 bases and J lost 2; bases outside the gene matches: 10. The CDR3 is 16 amino acids. The germline V gene encodes CDR1 SNHLY and CDR2 FYNNEI. CDR3 protein: CASNAGGPINTDTQYF. The CDR3 DNA reads TGTGCCAGCAACGCGGGAGGGCCAATCAACACAGATACGCAGTATTTT.

This clone was observed a handful of times. The V call is TRBV7-2, the J call TRBJ1-5; tentatively, D is TRBD1 (5 bases). The CDR3 loop spans 15 amino acids. The V gene's germline CDR1 is SGHTA and CDR2 FQGNSA. With 6 bases removed from V and 0 bases from J, the gap between germline ends came to 12 bases. The CDR3 region is CASSPRGYSNQPQHF. The CDR3 DNA reads as TGTGCCAGCAGTCCTAGGGGTTATAGCAATCAGCCCCAGCATTTT. Full variable domain (outside the CDR3, taken from reference TRBV7-2 and TRBJ1-5): GAGVSQSPSNKVTEKGKDVELRCDPISGHTALYWYRQSLGQGLEFLIYFQGNSAPDKSGLPSDRFSAERTGGSVSTLTIQRTQQEDSAVYLCASSPRGYSNQPQHFGDGTRLSIL.

Written as DNA, the CDR3 is TGCAGCGTTTATAGCGGGACCTCCTACGAGCAGTACTTC. Translation: CSVYSGTSYEQYF. The chain is built from TRBV29-1 and TRBJ2-7; TRBD2 matches 8 bases. V lost 5 bases and J lost 0; bases outside the gene matches: 3. Per the germline V gene, CDR1 is SQVTM and CDR2 is ANQGSEA. This CDR3 region has 13 residues.

The chain combines TRBV21-1 with TRBJ2-1; TRBD2, the table's D call, lacks a check against the DNA. TRBV21-1 counts as a pseudogene. The CDR3 length is 19 residues. The chain's CDR3 is CASSNRGGSCGAVRNEQFF. The CDR3 DNA is TGTGCCAGCAGCAACCGAGGCGGCTCGTGCGGAGCGGTTCGCAATGAGCAGTTCTTC.

The genes are TRBV27 and TRBJ1-1; D is perhaps TRBD1 (5 bases). The ends were cut back, 10 bases at V and 5 bases at J, with 17 bases in the middle. Germline V lookup: CDR1 MNHEY, CDR2 SMNVEV (reference sequence). This CDR3 has 13 residues. DNA for the CDR3: TGTGCCACCGAAGACAGTCCCCGAACTGAAGCTTTCTTT. Translated, it gives CATEDSPRTEAFF.

This chain uses TRBV28 with TRBJ2-4; D remains unclear. The V gene lost 5 bases and the J gene lost 0 bases, with 14 bases spanning the gap. CDR1 is MDHEN and CDR2 is SYDVKM in the germline V gene. CDR3 length: 16 residues. The CDR3 region is CASSVPYGEAKNIQYF. The CDR3 nucleotides are TGTGCCAGCAGTGTCCCCTACGGTGAAGCCAAAAACATTCAGTACTTC.

In its sample, this clone was seen a few times. V gene TRBV6-5 combines with J gene TRBJ1-5; 7 bases align to TRBD1. Looked up from germline, CDR1 is MNHEY and CDR2 is SVGAGI. The length of the CDR3 is 13 residues. With 5 bases clipped from V and 5 bases from J, the junction kept 3 bases outside the gene matches. DNA of the CDR3: TGTGCCAGCAGTCAGGGGGGGTATCAGCCCCAGCATTTT. Translating gives CASSQGGYQPQHF.

This clone was seen more than once but under ten times. V and J are TRBV19 and TRBJ2-6; D gene ambiguous. This CDR3 spans 15 amino acids. The germline gives CDR1 LNHDA, CDR2 SQIVND (reference sequence). Trimming shortened V by 5 bases and J by 0 bases, and 8 bases separated the two germline ends. CDR3 nucleotides: TGTGCCAGTAGTTATAGCAACTCTGGGGCCAACGTCCTGACTTTC. Its protein product is CASSYSNSGANVLTF.

V gene TRBV29-1 combines with J gene TRBJ2-3; TRBD2 matches at 13 bases. V was pared by 2 bases and J by 6 bases, with 11 bases of the junction left unmatched. The CDR3 is made up of 17 amino acids. The germline CDR1 and CDR2 sequences are SQVTM and ANQGSEA. The CDR3 DNA follows: TGCAGCGTTGAATTCCTAACTAGCGGGAGGGCCCGGGATACGCAGTATTTT. Protein sequence: CSVEFLTSGRARDTQYF.

In DNA form, the CDR3 reads TGTGCCAGCAGTTTATCGCGCGCGGGCTACGAGCAGTACTTC. Encoded protein: CASSLSRAGYEQYF. V is TRBV27 and J is TRBJ2-7; D might be TRBD2 (5 bases). Trimming removed 0 bases from V and 3 bases from J, with 9 bases in between. The CDR3 runs 14 residues. Germline loops: CDR1 MNHEY, CDR2 SMNVEV (reference sequence).

The chain uses TRBV7-9 and TRBJ2-5; the D gene is possibly TRBD2 (7 bases). This CDR3 contains 15 residues. Trimming cost V 5 bases and J 4 bases, with 17 bases left between them. Germline V gene data show CDR1 as SEHNR and CDR2 as FQNEAQ (reference sequence). The CDR3 nucleotides are TGTGCCAGCAGCCCGCCCGGGGGGCGTTTAGAGACCCAGTACTTC. Translation: CASSPPGGRLETQYF.

This chain connects TRBV29-1 to TRBJ2-2; D not certain. Trimming left V 2 bases short and J 6 bases short, with 7 bases between. Germline V lookup: CDR1 SQVTM, CDR2 ANQGSEA. The CDR3 is 12 amino acids. CDR3 region: CSVERVPGELFF. CDR3 coding DNA: TGCAGCGTTGAACGGGTTCCCGGGGAGCTGTTTTTT.

The rearrangement joins TRBV29-1 to TRBJ1-2; D is ambiguous. Germline CDR1 SQVTM, CDR2 ANQGSEA. V was shortened by 7 bases and J by 6 bases, with 3 bases between the two germline ends. The CDR3 loop spans 8 amino acids. The CDR3 loop is CSDHGYTF. In DNA form, the CDR3 reads TGCAGCGACCATGGCTACACCTTC.